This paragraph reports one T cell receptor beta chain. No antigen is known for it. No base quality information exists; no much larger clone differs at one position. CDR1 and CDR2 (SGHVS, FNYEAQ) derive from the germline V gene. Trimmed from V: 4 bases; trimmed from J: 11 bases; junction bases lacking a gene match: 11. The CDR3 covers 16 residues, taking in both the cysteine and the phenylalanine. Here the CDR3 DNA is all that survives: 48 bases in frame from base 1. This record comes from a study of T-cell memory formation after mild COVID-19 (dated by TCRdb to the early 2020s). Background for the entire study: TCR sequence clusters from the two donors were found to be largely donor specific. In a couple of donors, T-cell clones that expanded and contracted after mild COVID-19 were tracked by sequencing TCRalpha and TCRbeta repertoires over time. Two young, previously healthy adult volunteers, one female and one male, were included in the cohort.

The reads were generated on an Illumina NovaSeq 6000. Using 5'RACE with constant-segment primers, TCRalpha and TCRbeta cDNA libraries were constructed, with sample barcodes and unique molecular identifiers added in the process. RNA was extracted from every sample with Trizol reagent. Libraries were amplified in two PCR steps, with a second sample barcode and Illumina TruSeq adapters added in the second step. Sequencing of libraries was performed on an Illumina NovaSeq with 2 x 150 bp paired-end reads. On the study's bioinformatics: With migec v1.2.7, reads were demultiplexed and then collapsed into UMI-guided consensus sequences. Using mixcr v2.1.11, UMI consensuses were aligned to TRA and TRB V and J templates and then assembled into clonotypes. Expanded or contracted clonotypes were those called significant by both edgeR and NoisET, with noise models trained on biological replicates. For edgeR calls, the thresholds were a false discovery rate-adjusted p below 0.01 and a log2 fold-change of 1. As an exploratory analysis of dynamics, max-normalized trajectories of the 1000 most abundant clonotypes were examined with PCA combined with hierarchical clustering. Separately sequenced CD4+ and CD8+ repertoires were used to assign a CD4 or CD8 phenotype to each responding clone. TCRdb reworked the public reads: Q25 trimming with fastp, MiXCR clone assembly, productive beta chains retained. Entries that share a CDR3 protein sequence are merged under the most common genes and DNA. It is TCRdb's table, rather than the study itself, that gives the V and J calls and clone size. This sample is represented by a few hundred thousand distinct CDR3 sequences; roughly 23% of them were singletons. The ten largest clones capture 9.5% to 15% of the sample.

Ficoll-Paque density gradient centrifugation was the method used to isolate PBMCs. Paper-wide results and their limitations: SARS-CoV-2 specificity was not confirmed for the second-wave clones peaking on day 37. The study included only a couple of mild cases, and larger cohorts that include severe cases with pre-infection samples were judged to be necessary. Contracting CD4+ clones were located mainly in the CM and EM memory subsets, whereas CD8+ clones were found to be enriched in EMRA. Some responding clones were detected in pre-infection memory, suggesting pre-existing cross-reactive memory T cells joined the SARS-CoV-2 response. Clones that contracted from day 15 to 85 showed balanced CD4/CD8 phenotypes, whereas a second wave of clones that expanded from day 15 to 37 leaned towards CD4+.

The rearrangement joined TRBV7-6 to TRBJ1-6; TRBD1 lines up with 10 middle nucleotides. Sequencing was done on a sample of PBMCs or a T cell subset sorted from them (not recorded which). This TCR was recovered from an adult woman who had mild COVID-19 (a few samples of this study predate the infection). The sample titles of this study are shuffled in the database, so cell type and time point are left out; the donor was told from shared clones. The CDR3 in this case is CASSSPTGTGVPPLHF. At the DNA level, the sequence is TGTGCCAGCAGCTCACCGACCGGGACAGGGGTTCCACCCCTCCACTTT.